The T cell receptor beta chain under discussion was sequenced for a study of control samples from healthy donors and cancer patients (dated by TCRdb to the early 2020s). On this clone itself: The target of this receptor is not known. No base qualities exist here, and no much larger clone lies one base off it.

The trim is 1 base for V and 6 bases for J, with a gap of 9 bases between the germline ends. The CDR3 measures 12 amino acids from cysteine to phenylalanine. The CDR3 DNA has 36 bases and is translated from base 1. CDR1 and CDR2 were assigned from the germline V gene (reference sequence) as GTSNPN and SVGIG. Library creation used the immunoSEQ multiplex PCR assay. TCRdb mirrors the immuneACCESS table, restricted to in-frame sequences. Some clones are absent from its copies; in checked studies, under half trace to an unresolved V gene, and the reason for the others is unknown. In this sample the table shows 70,000 or so clones, roughly 80% of which occur a single time. Jointly, the top ten make up over 12% of the sample.

The rearranged chain carries TRBV30 and TRBJ1-2, and possibly TRBD1, on 6 matching bases. The receptor was derived from a man aged 45-65 years in good health. Source material: blood. The nucleotides are TGTGCCTGGAGTGGTTACAGGGATGGCTACACCTTC. It is translated as CAWSGYRDGYTF.